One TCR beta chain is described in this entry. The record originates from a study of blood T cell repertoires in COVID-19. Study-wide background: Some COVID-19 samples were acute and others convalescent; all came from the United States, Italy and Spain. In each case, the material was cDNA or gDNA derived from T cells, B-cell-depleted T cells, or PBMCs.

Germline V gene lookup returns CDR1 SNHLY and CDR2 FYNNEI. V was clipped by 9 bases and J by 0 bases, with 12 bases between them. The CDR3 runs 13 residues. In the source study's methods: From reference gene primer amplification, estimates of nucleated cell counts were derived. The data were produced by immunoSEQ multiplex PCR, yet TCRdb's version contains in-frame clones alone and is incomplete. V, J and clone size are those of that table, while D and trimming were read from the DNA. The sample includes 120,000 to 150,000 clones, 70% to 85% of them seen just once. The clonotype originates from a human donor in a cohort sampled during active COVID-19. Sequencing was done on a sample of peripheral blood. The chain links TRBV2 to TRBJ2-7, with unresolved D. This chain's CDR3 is CASVAPSSYEQYF. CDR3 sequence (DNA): TGTGCCAGTGTGGCCCCAAGCTCCTACGAGCAGTACTTC.